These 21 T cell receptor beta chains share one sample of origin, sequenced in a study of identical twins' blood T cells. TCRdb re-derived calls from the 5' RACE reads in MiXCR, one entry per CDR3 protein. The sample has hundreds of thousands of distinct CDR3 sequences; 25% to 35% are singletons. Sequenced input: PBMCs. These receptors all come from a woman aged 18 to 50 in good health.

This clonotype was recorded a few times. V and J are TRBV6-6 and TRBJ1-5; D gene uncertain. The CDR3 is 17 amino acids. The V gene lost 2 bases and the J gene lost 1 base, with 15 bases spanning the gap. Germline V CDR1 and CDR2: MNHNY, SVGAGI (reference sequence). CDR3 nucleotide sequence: TGTGCCAGCAGTTACGCCCCGGGAGGCTCGAGCAATCAGCCCCAGCATTTT. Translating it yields CASSYAPGGSSNQPQHF.

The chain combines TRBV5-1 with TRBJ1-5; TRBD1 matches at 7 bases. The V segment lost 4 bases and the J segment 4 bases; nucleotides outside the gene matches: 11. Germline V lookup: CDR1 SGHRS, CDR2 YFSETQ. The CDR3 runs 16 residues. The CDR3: CASSPGDRDLNQPQHF. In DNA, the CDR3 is TGCGCCAGCAGCCCCGGTGACAGGGACCTTAATCAGCCCCAGCATTTT.

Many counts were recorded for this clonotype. The CDR3 is CASSYSSDYGYTF. CDR3 in DNA: TGTGCCAGCAGTTACTCGAGCGACTATGGCTACACCTTC. The chain couples TRBV6-6 to TRBJ1-2; D is undetermined. Germline loops: CDR1 MNHNY, CDR2 SVGAGI (reference sequence). The CDR3 has 13 amino acids. Between the trimmed V and J ends, which lost 0 bases and 3 bases, there was a span of 5 bases.

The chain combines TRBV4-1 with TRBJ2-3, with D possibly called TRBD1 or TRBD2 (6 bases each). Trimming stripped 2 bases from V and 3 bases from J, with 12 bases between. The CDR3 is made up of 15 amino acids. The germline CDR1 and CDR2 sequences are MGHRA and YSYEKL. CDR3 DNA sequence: TGCGCCAGCAGCCAACTGAGAGGGGGGACAGATACGCAGTATTTT. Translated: CASSQLRGGTDTQYF.

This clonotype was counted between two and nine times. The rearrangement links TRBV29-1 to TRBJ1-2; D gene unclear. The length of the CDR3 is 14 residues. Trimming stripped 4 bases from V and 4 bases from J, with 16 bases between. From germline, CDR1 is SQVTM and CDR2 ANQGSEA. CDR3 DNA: TGCAGCGTTGTAATTTCCGGCGTTCCCTATGGCTACACCTTC. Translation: CSVVISGVPYGYTF.

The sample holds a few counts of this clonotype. The CDR3 coding sequence is TGCGCCAGCAGCCAAGATTATCGAACGGGAGGCTACACCGGGGAGCTGTTTTTT. It encodes CASSQDYRTGGYTGELFF. V is TRBV4-3 and J is TRBJ2-2; 7 nucleotides line up with TRBD2. The CDR3 is made up of 18 amino acids. Germline assignment: CDR1 LGHNA and CDR2 YSLEER. The J segment lost 3 bases and the V segment lost 0 bases, leaving 10 bases of the junction unmatched.

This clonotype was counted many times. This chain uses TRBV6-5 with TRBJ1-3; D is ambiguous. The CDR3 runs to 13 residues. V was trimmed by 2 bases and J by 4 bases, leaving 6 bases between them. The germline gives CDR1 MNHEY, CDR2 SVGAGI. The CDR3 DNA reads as TGTGCCAGCAGTTACCGTGGGGGAAACACCATATATTTT. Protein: CASSYRGGNTIYF.

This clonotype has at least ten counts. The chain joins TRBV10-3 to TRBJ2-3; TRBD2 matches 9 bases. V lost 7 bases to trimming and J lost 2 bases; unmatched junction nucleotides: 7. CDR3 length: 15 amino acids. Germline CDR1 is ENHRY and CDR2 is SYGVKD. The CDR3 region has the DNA TGTGCCATCACCCGGACTAGCGAGACCACAGATACGCAGTATTTT. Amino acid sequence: CAITRTSETTDTQYF.

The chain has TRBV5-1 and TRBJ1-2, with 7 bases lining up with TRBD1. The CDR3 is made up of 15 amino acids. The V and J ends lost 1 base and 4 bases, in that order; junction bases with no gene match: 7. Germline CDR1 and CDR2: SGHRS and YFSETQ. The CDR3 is CASSLLGGDSYGYTF. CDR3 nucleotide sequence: TGCGCCAGCAGCTTGCTAGGGGGCGACAGCTATGGCTACACCTTC.

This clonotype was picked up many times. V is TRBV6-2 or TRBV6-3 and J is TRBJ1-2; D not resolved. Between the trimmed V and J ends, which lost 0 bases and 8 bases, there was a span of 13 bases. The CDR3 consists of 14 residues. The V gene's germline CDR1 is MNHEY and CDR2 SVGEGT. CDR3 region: CASSYSIRTSGYTF. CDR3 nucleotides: TGTGCCAGCAGTTACTCGATTCGTACGTCCGGCTACACCTTC.

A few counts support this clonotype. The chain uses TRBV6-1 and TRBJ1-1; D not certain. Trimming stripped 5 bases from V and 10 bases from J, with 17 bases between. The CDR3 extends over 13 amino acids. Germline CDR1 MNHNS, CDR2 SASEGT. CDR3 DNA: TGTGCCAGCAGTCTTGCGGACGGTATGGGAGCTTTCTTT. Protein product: CASSLADGMGAFF.

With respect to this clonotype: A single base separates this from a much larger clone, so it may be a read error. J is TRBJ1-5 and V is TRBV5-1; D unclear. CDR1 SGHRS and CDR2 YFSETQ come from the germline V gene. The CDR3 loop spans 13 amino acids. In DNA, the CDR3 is TGCGCCAGCAGCGCTGAGGGAGATCAGCCCCAGAATTTT. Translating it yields CASSAEGDQPQNF.

The CDR3 DNA sequence: TGTGCCAGCAGCTCCACGGCCGGATACTACGAGCAGTACTTC. Translated: CASSSTAGYYEQYF. The chain couples TRBV6-5 to TRBJ2-7; no firm D call. The CDR3 is made up of 14 amino acids. The germline V and J ends were trimmed by 6 bases and 3 bases, with 15 bases remaining between them. Germline values: CDR1 MNHEY, CDR2 SVGAGI.

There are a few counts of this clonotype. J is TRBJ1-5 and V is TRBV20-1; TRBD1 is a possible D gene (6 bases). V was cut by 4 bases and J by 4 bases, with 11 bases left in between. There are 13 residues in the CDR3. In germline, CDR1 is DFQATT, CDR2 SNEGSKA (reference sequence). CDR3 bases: TGCAGTGCTACTCGGGACACTAATCAGCCCCAGCATTTT. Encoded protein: CSATRDTNQPQHF.

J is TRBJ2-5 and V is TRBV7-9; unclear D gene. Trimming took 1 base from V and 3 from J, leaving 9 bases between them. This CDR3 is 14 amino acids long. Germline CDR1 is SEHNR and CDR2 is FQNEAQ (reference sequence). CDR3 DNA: TGTGCCAGCAGCTTAGTCCAGGCTAAAGAGACCCAGTACTTC. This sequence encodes CASSLVQAKETQYF.

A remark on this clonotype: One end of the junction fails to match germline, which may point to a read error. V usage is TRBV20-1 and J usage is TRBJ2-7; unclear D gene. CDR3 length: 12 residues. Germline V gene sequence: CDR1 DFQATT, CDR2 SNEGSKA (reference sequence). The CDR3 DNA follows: TGCGGTGCTAAGGGTTCGGTATACGAGCAGTACTTC. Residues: CGAKGSVYEQYF.

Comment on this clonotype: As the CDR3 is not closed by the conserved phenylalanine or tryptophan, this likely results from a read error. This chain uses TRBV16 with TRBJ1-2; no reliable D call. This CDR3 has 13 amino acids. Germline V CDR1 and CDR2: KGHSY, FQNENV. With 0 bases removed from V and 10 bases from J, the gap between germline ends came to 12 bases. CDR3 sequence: CASSQSGEGSYTL. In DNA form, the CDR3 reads TGTGCCAGCAGCCAATCCGGCGAGGGTTCCTACACCCTC.

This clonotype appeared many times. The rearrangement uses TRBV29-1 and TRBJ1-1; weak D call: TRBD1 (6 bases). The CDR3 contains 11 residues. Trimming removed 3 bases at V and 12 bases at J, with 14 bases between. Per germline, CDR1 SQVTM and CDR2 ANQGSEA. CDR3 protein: CSVDPGAGTFF. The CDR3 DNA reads TGCAGCGTTGACCCAGGGGCAGGGACTTTCTTT.

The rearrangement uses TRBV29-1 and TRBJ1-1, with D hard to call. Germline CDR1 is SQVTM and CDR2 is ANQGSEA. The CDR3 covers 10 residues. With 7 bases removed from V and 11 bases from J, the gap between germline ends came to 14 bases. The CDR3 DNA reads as TGCAGCGCTGAGGACCCCTGGGCTTTCTTT. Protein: CSAEDPWAFF.

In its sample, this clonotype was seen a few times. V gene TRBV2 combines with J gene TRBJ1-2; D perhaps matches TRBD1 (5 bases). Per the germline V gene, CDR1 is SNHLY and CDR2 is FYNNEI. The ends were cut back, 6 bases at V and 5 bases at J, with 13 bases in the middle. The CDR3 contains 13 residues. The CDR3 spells CASSTGPRYGYTF. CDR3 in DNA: TGTGCCAGCAGCACAGGCCCTAGGTATGGCTACACCTTC.

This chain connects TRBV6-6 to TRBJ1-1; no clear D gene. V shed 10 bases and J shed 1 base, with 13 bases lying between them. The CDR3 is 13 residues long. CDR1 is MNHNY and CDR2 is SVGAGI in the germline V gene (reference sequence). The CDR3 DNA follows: TGTGCCATCGCTGGACCGCAGAACACTGAAGCTTTCTTT. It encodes CAIAGPQNTEAFF.